Reported below is one T cell receptor beta chain. The CDR3 runs 14 residues. Germline assignment: CDR1 DFQATT and CDR2 SNEGSKA (reference sequence). V lost 2 bases and J lost 3; bases outside the gene matches: 6. The data were obtained in a study of CD8 T cells in Susac syndrome. Reverse transcription used roughly 0.45 to 1 ug RNA and random hexamers. TCRdb passed the immunoSEQ multiplex PCR reads through MiXCR, listing each CDR3 protein once. The repertoire consists of approximately 130,000 distinct CDR3 sequences, with more than 75% occurring once and the leading ten covering around 0.24%. The sequenced material came from CD8+ T cells from PBMCs. The chain combines TRBV20-1 with TRBJ1-2, with 7 bases identical to TRBD1. The sequence was collected from a human donor with multiple sclerosis. The CDR3 spells CSARPGTEHYGYTF. CDR3 nucleotide sequence: TGCAGTGCTAGACCCGGGACAGAGCACTATGGCTACACCTTC.